This TCR beta chain derives from a study of T cell responses to AZD1222 COVID-19 vaccine (dated by TCRdb to the early 2020s). Regarding the complete study: A total of just over 230 trial participants underwent TCR sequencing, of whom approximately 200 had received two doses of AZD1222 and 26 had received two doses of the MenACWY control vaccine. Trial participants were enrolled into age subgroups of 18-55, 56-69 and 70-plus years, which contained 148, 28 and 57 TCR-sequenced participants, respectively.

The time point label corresponds to: about 28 days (+/-7) after the second vaccine dose. Because spike-specific TCR depth and breadth did not differ between the two schedules, AZD1222 recipients who got a second dose at roughly 4 weeks were pooled with those who got a second dose at roughly 12 weeks. Samples from vaccinated people were obtained from the UK trials COV001 and COV002, which included a single-blind randomized controlled phase 2/3 trial of AZD1222 (ChAdOx1 nCoV-19) in healthy adults. For TCRbeta chain sequencing, PBMC samples from trial participants were taken at day 0 and at day 28 after the second dose. The CDR3 regions of human TCRbeta chains were subjected to immunosequencing. In the authors' own workflow: TCRs in the repertoires were matched against a reference library of SARS-CoV-2-specific TCRs that had been generated with the MIRA antigen-specificity platform. Breadth was defined as the fraction of unique TCRs that were SARS-CoV-2-associated, and depth was defined as the fraction of total T cells that were SARS-CoV-2-associated. Using the MIRA data, every spike-specific TCR was mapped to the spike region that the TCR reacted to and assigned to either a CD4 or a CD8 class. Log10-transformed breadth and depth values were compared by one-way ANOVA with Sidak's multiple comparisons tests. TCRdb obtained this table from immuneACCESS and retained in-frame rearrangements with V and J assigned. These tables miss some clones; where compared with another copy, unresolved V genes account for less than half of the shortfall, and the remainder is unexplained. That table gives V, J and clone size, and the DNA gave D and trimming. This sample is represented by 85,000 to 100,000 clones; roughly nine tenths of them were singletons. The leading ten clones occupy about 8.1% of the sample.

On the study overall, not on this receptor specifically: In the small 56-69-year group, the increase in depth fell short of significance, most likely because of low power. A significant rise in spike-specific TCR breadth and depth was observed after two AZD1222 doses relative to day 0 and relative to MenACWY recipients. Participants were mostly white British, with more females than males. The authors suggested clonal diversity may have been underestimated. Reportedly, close to half of the unique spike-specific TCRs recognized epitopes lying outside the regions that are mutated in the B.1.351 and B.1.1.7 variants. Conclusions about previously exposed vaccinees are limited because only six or seven AZD1222 recipients were SARS-CoV-2 seropositive at baseline. Because no day 14 peak-response samples were available, repertoires were characterized only after the peak T cell response. CD4 TCRs associated with the vaccine covered the entire spike protein, and the dominant responses were in regions 160-218 and 743-854.

Points on this clone: Its binding antigen is unknown. Base qualities are missing; no much larger clone stands one base away.

Unmatched junction bases come to 4, with V trimmed by 1 base and J by 7 bases. Based on the germline V gene (reference sequence), the CDR1 and CDR2 sequences are SGHNT and YYREEE. The CDR3 measures 14 amino acids from cysteine to phenylalanine. Of the read, only the CDR3 DNA is kept; its 42 bases are in frame from base 1. The receptor chain draws on TRBV5-4 and TRBJ2-1; TRBD2 lines up with 8 middle nucleotides. This receptor was identified in an adult who received the AZD1222 COVID-19 vaccine. The source material was peripheral blood, sampled 28 days after the second AZD1222 dose. The DNA sequence is as follows: TGTGCCAGCAGCTTGACCGGACTAGCAAATGAGCAGTTCTTC. This translates into CASSLTGLANEQFF. Full variable domain (CDR3 extended with the reference TRBV5-4 and TRBJ2-1 proteins): ETGVTQSPTHLIKTRGQQVTLRCSSQSGHNTVSWYQQALGQGPQFIFQYYREEENGRGNFPPRFSGLQFPNYSSELNVNALELDDSALYLCASSLTGLANEQFFGPGTRLTVL.